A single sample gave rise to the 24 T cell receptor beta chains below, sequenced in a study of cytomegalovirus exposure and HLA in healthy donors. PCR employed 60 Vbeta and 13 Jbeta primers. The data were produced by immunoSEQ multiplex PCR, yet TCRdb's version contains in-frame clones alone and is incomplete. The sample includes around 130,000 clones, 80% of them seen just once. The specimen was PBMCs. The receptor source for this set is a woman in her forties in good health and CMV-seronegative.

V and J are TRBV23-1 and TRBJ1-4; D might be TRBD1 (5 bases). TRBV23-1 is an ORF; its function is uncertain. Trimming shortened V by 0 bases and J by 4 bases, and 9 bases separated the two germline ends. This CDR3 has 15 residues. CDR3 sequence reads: CASSQSAGRNEKLFF. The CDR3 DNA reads TGCGCCAGCAGTCAATCGGCAGGGCGTAATGAAAAACTGTTTTTT.

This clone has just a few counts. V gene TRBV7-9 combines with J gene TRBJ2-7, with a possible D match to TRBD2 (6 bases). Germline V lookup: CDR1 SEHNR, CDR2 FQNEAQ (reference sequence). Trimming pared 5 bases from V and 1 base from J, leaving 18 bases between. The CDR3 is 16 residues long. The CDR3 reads CASSRRDSLASYEQYF. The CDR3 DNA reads TGTGCCAGCAGCCGGCGGGACTCATTAGCGTCCTACGAGCAGTACTTC. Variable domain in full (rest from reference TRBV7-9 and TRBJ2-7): DTGVSQNPRHKITKRGQNVTFRCDPISEHNRLYWYRQTLGQGPEFLTYFQNEAQLEKSRLLSDRFSAERPKGSFSTLEIQRTEQGDSAMYLCASSRRDSLASYEQYFGPGTRLTVT.

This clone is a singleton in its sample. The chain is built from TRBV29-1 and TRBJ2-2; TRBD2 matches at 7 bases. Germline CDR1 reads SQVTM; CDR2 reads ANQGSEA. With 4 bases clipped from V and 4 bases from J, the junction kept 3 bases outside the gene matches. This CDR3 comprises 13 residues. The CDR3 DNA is TGCAGCGTTGGCGGGGGAAGCACCGGGGAGCTGTTTTTT. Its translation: CSVGGGSTGELFF.

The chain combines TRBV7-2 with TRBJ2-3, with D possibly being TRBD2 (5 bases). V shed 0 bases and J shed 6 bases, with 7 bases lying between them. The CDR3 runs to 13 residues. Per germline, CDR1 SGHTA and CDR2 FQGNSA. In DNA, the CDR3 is TGTGCCAGCAGCTTAGCTGGGGAGGATACGCAGTATTTT. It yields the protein CASSLAGEDTQYF.

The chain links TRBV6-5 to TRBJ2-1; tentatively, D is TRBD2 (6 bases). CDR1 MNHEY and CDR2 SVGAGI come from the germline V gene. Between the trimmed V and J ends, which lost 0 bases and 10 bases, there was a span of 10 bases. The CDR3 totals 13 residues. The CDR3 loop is CASSYSVAGEQFF. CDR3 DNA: TGTGCCAGCAGTTACTCGGTGGCGGGAGAGCAGTTCTTC.

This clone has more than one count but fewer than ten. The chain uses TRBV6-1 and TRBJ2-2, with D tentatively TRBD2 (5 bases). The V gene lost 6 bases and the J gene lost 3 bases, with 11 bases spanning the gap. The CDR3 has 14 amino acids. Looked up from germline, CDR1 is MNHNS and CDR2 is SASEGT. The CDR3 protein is CASSDTGYTGELFF. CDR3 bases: TGTGCCAGCAGCGATACGGGGTACACCGGGGAGCTGTTTTTT.

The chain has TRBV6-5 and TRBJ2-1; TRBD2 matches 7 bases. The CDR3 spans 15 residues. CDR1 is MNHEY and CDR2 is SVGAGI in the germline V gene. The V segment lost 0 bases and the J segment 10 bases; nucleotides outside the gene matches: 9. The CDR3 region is CASSYSLAGAREQFF. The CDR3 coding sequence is TGTGCCAGCAGTTACTCGCTGGCGGGAGCCCGGGAGCAGTTCTTC.

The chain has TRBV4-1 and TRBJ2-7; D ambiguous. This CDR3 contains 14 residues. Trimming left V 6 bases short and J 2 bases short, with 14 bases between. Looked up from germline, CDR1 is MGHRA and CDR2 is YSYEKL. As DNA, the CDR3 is TGCGCCAGCAGTCTTCATCTTGCAGCCTACGAGCAGTACTTC. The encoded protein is CASSLHLAAYEQYF.

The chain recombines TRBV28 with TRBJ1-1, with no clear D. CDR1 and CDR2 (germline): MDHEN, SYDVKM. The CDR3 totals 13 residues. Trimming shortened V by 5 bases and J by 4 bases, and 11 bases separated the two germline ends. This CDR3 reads CASSEGQATEAFF. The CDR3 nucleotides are TGTGCCAGCAGTGAAGGCCAGGCCACTGAAGCTTTCTTT. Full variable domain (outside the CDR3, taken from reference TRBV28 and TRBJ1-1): DVKVTQSSRYLVKRTGEKVFLECVQDMDHENMFWYRQDPGLGLRLIYFSYDVKMKEKGDIPEGYSVSREKKERFSLILESASTNQTSMYLCASSEGQATEAFFGQGTRLTVV.

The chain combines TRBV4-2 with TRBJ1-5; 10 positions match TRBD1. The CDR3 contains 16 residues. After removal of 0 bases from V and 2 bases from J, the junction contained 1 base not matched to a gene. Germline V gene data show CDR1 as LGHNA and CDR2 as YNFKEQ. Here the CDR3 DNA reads TGTGCCAGCAGCCAAGAAGGGACAGGGGGCAATCAGCCCCAGCATTTT. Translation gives CASSQEGTGGNQPQHF.

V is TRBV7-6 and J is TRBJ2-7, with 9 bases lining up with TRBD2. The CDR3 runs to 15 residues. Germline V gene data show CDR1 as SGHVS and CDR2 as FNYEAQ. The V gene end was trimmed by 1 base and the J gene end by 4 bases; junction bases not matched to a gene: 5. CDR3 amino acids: CASSLEASGAYEQYF. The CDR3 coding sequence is TGTGCCAGCAGCTTAGAGGCTAGCGGGGCATACGAGCAGTACTTC.

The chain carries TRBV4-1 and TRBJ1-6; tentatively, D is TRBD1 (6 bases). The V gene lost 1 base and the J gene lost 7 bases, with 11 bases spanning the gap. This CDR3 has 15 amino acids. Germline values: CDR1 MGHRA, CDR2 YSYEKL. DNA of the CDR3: TGCGCCAGCAGCCAAGGTGACAGGAGGAATTCACCCCTCCACTTT. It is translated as CASSQGDRRNSPLHF.

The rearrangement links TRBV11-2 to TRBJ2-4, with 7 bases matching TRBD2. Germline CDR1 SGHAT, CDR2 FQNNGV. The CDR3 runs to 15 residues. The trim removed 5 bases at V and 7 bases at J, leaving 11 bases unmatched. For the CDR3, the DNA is TGTGCCAGCAGCCTCCGACGGGGGGAGGAGAACATTCAGTACTTC. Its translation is CASSLRRGEENIQYF.

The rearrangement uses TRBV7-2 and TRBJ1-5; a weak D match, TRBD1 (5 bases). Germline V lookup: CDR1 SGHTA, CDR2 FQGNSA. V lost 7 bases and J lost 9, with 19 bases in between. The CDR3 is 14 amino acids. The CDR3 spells CASTLGPGGRPQHF. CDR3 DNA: TGTGCCAGCACCCTAGGTCCGGGGGGGAGGCCCCAGCATTTT.

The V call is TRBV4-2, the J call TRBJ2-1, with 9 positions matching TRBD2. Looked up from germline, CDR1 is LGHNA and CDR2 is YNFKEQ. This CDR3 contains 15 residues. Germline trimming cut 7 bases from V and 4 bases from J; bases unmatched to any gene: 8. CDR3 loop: CASTERAGGYNEQFF. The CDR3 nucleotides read TGTGCCAGCACCGAACGAGCGGGAGGTTACAATGAGCAGTTCTTC.

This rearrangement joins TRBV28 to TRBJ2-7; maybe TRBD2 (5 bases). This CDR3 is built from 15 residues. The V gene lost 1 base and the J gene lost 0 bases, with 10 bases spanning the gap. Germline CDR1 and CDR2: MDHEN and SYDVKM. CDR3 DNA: TGTGCCAGCAGTTTATTCCCGGGAAGCTCCTACGAGCAGTACTTC. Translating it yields CASSLFPGSSYEQYF. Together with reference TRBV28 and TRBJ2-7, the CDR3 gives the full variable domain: DVKVTQSSRYLVKRTGEKVFLECVQDMDHENMFWYRQDPGLGLRLIYFSYDVKMKEKGDIPEGYSVSREKKERFSLILESASTNQTSMYLCASSLFPGSSYEQYFGPGTRLTVT.

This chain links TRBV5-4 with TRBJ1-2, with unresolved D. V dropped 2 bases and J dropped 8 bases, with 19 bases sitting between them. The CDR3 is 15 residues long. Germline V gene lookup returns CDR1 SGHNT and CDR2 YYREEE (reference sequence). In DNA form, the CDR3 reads TGTGCCAGCAGCTTCGGCACGGACGTCGCGGGAGGCTACACCTTC. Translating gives CASSFGTDVAGGYTF.

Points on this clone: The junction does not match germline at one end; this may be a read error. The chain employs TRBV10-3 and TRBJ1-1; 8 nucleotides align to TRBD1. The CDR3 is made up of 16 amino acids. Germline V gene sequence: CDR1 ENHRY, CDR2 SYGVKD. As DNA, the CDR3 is TGTGCCATCAGTGAGTCACCCGGACAGGGAGGGACTGGAGCTTTCTTT. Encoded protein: CAISESPGQGGTGAFF.

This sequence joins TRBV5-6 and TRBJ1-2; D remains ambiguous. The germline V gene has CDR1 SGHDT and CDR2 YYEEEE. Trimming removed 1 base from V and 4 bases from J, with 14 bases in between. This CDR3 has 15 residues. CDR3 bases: TGTGCCAGCAGCTTGAACGGGGAGACGGGCTATGGCTACACCTTC. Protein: CASSLNGETGYGYTF.

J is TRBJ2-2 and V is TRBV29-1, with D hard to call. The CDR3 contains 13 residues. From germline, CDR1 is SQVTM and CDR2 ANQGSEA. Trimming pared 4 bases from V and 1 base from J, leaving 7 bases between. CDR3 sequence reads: CSVVPGNTGELFF. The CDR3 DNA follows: TGCAGCGTTGTTCCAGGGAACACCGGGGAGCTGTTTTTT.

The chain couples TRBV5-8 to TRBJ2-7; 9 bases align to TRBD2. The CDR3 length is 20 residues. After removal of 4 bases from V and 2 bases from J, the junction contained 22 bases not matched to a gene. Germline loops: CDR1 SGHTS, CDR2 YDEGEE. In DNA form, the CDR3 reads TGTGCCAGCAGCAGTGACCAGCGGGGGGCGACCCAGACAGCCACCTACGAGCAGTACTTC. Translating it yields CASSSDQRGATQTATYEQYF.

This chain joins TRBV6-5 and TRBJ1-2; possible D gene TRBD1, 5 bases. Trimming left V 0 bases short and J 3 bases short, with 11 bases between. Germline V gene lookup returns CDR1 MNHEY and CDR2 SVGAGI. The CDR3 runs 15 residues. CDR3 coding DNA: TGTGCCAGCAGTTACTCGAAGGCAGGGTACTATGGCTACACCTTC. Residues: CASSYSKAGYYGYTF.

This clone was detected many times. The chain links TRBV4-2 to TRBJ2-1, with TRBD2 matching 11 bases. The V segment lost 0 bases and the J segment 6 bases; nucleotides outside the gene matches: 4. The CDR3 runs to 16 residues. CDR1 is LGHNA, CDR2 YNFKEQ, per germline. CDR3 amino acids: CASSQDTSGGFNEQFF. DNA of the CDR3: TGTGCCAGCAGCCAAGATACTAGCGGGGGATTCAATGAGCAGTTCTTC.

The CDR3 is CASSSRQGGQETQYF. For the CDR3, the DNA is TGTGCCAGCAGCTCCAGACAGGGGGGGCAAGAGACCCAGTACTTC. This chain uses TRBV7-6 with TRBJ2-5, with 9 nucleotides matching TRBD1. Germline CDR1 SGHVS, CDR2 FNYEAQ. The V and J ends lost 4 bases and 2 bases, in that order; junction bases with no gene match: 5. The CDR3 length is 15 residues. The full variable domain, rest sourced from reference TRBV7-6 and TRBJ2-5, is GAGVSQSPRYKVTKRGQDVALRCDPISGHVSLYWYRQALGQGPEFLTYFNYEAQQDKSGLPNDRFSAERPEGSISTLTIQRTEQRDSAMYRCASSSRQGGQETQYFGPGTRLLVL.